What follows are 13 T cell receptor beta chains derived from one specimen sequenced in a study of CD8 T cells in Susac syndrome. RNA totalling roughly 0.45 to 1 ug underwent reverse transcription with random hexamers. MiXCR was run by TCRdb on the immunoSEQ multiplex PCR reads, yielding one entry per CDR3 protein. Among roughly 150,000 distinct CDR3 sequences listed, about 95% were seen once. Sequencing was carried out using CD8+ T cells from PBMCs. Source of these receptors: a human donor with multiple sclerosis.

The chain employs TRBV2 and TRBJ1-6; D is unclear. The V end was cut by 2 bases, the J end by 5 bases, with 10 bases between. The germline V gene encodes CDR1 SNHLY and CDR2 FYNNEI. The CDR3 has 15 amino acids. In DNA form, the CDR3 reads TGTGCCAGCAGTGAACGAAGAACTGATAATTCACCCCTCCACTTT. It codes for CASSERRTDNSPLHF.

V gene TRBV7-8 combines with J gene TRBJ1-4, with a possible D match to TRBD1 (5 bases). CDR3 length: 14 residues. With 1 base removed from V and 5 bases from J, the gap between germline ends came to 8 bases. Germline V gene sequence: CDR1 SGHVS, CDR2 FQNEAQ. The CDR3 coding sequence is TGTGCCAGCAGCTTAGGTGGGGGGAATGAAAAACTGTTTTTT. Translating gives CASSLGGGNEKLFF.

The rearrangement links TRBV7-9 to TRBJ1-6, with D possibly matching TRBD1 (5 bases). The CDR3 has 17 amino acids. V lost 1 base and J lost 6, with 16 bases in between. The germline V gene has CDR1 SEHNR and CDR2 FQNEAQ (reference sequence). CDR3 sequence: CASSLDGGLEANSPLHF. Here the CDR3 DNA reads TGTGCCAGCAGCTTAGATGGGGGTTTGGAGGCTAATTCACCCCTCCACTTT.

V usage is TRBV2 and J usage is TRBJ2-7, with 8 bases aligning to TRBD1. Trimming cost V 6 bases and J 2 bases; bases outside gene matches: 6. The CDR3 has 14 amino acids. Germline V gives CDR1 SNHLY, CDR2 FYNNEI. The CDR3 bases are TGTGCCAGCAGCCCGACAGGGGAACCCTACGAGCAGTACTTC. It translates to CASSPTGEPYEQYF.

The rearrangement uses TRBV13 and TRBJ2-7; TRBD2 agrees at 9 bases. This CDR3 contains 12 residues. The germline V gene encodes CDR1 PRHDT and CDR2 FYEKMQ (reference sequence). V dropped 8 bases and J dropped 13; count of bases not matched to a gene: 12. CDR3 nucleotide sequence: TGTGCCAGCGGTTATCTAGCGGGGCCGGCCTACGTC. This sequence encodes CASGYLAGPAYV.

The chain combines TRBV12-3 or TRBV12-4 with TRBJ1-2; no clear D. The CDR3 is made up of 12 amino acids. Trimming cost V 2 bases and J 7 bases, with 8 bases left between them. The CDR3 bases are TGTGCCAGCAGTTTATGGGGTAGTGGCTACACCTTC. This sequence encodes CASSLWGSGYTF.

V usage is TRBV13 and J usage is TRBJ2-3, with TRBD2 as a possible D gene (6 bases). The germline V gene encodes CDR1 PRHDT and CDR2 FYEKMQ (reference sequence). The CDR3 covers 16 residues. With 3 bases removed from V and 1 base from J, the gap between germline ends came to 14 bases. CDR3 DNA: TGTGCCAGCAGCTTTAACAACTGGGAGGGCACAGATACGCAGTATTTT. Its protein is CASSFNNWEGTDTQYF.

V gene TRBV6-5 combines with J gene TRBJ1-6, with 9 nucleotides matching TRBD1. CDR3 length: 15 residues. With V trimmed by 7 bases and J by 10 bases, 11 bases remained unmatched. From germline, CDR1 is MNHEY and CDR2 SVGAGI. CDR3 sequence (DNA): TGTGCCAGCATGGAACGGGACAGGGCCAGGTCACCCCTCCACTTT. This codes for CASMERDRARSPLHF.

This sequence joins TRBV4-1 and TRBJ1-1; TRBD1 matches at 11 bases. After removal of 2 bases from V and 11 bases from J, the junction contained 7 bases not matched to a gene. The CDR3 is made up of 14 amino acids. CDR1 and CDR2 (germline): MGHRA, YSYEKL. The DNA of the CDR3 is TGCGCCAGCAGCCAACAGATGGGACAGGGGGGGGCTTTCTTT. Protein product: CASSQQMGQGGAFF.

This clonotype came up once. CDR3 sequence reads: CSARGTEDSSYEQYF. The CDR3 nucleotides are TGCAGTGCTCGAGGGACGGAAGACAGTAGCTACGAGCAGTACTTC. The chain carries TRBV20-1 and TRBJ2-7; either TRBD1 or TRBD2 may fit D (5 bases each). V was cut by 5 bases and J by 3 bases, with 20 bases left in between. CDR3 length equals 15 residues. Germline values: CDR1 DFQATT, CDR2 SNEGSKA (reference sequence).

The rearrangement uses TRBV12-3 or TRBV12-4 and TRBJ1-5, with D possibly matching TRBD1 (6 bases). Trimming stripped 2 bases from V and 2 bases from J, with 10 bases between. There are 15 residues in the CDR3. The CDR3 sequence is CASSLRDTGNQPQHF. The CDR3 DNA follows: TGTGCCAGCAGTTTAAGGGACACCGGCAATCAGCCCCAGCATTTT.

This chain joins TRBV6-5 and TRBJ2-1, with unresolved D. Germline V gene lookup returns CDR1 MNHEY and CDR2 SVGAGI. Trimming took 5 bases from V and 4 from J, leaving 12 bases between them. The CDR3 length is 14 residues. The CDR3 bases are TGTGCCAGCAGTCAGGCGGACCTTTACAATGAGCAGTTCTTC. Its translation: CASSQADLYNEQFF.

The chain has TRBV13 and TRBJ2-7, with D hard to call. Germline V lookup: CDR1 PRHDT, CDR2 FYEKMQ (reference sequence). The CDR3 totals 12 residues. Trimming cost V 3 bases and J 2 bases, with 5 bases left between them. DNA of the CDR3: TGTGCCAGCAGCTTGACGCCCTACGAGCAGTACTTC. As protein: CASSLTPYEQYF.